Below, 5 T cell receptor beta chains from the same sample are listed, as sequenced in a study of Tregs in tolerant kidney transplant recipients. Using immunoSEQ multiplex PCR, the repertoire was profiled, and TCRdb retains in-frame clones only, with some absent. Of about 120,000 clones detected, about 91% appear once; the ten largest clones hold over 0.5%. The sample taken for sequencing was CD4+ T cells from blood. The receptor set was obtained from a human donor in good health.

The rearrangement uses TRBV10-3 and TRBJ2-1; perhaps TRBD2 as D (7 bases). V was clipped by 6 bases and J by 9 bases, with 27 bases between them. In germline, CDR1 is ENHRY, CDR2 SYGVKD. The CDR3 is 17 amino acids. The CDR3 nucleotides read TGTGCCATCAGCGGGAGTGGGGGCGGGAGTGTTTTGGGTGAGCAGTTCTTC. It codes for CAISGSGGGSVLGEQFF.

The chain joins TRBV11-2 to TRBJ2-7; 7 nucleotides align to TRBD1. CDR1 and CDR2 (germline): SGHAT, FQNNGV. The CDR3 is 17 amino acids. V lost 5 bases, J lost 6 bases, and 19 bases stayed unmatched. CDR3 region: CASSLRGGGQLRPEQYF. The CDR3 DNA is TGTGCCAGCAGCCTCAGGGGTGGGGGACAGTTGCGTCCCGAGCAGTACTTC.

CDR3 sequence reads: CASSVATAGGKYGYTF. The CDR3 bases are TGTGCCAGCAGCGTAGCTACCGCAGGGGGCAAATATGGCTACACCTTC. The chain has TRBV9 and TRBJ1-2; 8 bases are a match to TRBD1. The CDR3 runs 16 residues. The germline gives CDR1 SGDLS, CDR2 YYNGEE. The J segment lost 5 bases and the V segment lost 0 bases, leaving 9 bases of the junction unmatched.

V usage is TRBV6-5 and J usage is TRBJ2-5; TRBD2 agrees at 8 bases. V was clipped by 5 bases and J by 5 bases; unmatched bases: 7. Germline V CDR1 and CDR2: MNHEY, SVGAGI. This CDR3 region has 14 residues. This CDR3 reads CASSRLGLEETQYF. CDR3 DNA sequence: TGTGCCAGCAGTCGCCTGGGACTAGAGGAGACCCAGTACTTC.

The rearrangement joins TRBV5-4 to TRBJ2-5, with unresolved D. Germline V lookup: CDR1 SGHNT, CDR2 YYREEE (reference sequence). The CDR3 covers 13 residues. V dropped 0 bases and J dropped 3 bases, with 6 bases sitting between them. The CDR3 bases are TGTGCCAGCAGCTTGGTCTACGAAGAGACCCAGTACTTC. It specifies CASSLVYEETQYF.